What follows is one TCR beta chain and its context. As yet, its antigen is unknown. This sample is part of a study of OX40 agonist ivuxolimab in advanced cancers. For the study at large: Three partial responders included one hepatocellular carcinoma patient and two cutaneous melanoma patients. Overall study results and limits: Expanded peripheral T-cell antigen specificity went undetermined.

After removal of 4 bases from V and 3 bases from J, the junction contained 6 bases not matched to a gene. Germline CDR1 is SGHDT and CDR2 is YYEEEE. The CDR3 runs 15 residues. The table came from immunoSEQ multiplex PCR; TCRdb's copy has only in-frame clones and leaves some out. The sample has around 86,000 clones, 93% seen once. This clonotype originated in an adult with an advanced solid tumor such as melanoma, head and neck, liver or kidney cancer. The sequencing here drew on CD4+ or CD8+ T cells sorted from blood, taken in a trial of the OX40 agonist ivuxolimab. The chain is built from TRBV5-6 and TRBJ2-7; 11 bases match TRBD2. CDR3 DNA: TGTGCCAGCAGCGGTAGACTAGCGGGGATCTACGAGCAGTACTTC. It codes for CASSGRLAGIYEQYF.